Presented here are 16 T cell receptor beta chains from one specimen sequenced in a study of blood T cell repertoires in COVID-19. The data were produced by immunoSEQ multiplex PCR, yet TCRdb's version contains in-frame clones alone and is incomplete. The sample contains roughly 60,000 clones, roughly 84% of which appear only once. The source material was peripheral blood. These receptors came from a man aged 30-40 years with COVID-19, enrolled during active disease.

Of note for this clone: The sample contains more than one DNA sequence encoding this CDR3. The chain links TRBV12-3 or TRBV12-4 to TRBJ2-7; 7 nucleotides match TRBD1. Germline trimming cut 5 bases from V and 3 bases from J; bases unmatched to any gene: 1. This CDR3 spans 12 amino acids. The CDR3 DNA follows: TGTGCCAGCAGTGGGGACAGCTACGAGCAGTACTTC. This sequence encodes CASSGDSYEQYF.

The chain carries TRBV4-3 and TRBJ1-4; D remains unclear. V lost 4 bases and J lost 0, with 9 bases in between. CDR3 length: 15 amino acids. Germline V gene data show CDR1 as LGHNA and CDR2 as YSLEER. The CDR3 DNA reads TGCGCCAGCAGCCCCGCAACAGCAACTAATGAAAAACTGTTTTTT. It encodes CASSPATATNEKLFF.

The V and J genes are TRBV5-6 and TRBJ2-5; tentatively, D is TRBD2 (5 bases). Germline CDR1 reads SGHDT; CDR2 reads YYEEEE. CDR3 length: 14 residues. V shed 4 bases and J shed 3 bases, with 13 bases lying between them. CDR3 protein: CASSPGGREETQYF. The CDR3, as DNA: TGTGCCAGCAGCCCCGGAGGTCGGGAAGAGACCCAGTACTTC. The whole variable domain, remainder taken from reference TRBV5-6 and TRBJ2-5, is DAGVTQSPTHLIKTRGQQVTLRCSPKSGHDTVSWYQQALGQGPQFIFQYYEEEERQRGNFPDRFSGHQFPNYSSELNVNALLLGDSALYLCASSPGGREETQYFGPGTRLLVL.

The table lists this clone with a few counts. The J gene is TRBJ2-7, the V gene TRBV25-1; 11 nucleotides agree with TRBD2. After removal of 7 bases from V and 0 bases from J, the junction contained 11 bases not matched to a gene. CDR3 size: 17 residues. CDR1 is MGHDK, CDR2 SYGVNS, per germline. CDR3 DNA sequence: TGTGCCAGCACCCCGGGACTAGCGGACTACAGCTCCTACGAGCAGTACTTC. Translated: CASTPGLADYSSYEQYF.

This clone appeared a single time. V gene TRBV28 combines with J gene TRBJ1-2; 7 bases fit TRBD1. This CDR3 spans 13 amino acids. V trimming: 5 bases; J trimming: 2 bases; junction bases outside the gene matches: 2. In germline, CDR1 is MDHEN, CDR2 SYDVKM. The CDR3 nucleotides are TGTGCCAGCAGTCCGGGACAGAACTATGGCTACACCTTC. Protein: CASSPGQNYGYTF.

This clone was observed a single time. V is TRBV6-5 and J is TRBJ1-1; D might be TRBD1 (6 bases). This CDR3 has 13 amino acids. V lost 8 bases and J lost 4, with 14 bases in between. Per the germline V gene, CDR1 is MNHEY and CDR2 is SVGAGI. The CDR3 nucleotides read TGTGCCAGCGGCTCCGGGACACTCACTGAAGCTTTCTTT. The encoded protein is CASGSGTLTEAFF.

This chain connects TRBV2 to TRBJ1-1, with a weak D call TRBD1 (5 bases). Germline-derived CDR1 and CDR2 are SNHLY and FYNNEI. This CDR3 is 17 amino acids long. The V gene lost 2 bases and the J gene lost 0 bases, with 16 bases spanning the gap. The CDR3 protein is CASSENGGFHMNTEAFF. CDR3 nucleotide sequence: TGTGCCAGCAGTGAAAACGGGGGTTTCCACATGAACACTGAAGCTTTCTTT.

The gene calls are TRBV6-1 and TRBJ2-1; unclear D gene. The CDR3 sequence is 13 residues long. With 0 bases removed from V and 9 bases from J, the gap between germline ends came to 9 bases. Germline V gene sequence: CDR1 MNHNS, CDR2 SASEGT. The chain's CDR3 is CASSEAQLSEQFF. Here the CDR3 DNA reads TGTGCCAGCAGTGAAGCGCAACTAAGTGAGCAGTTCTTC.

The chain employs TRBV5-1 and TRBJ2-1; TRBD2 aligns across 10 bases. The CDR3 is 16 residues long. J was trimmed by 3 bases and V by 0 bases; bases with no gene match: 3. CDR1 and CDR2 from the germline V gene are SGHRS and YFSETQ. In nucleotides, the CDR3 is TGCGCCAGCAGCTTGGATGCTAGCGGGAGCTACAATGAGCAGTTCTTC. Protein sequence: CASSLDASGSYNEQFF.

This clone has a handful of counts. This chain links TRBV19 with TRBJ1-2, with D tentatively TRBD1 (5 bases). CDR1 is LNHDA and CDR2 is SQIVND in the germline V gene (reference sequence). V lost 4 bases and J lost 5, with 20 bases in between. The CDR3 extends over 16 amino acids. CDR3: CASSRAAVRGSYGYTF. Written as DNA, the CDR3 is TGTGCCAGTAGTAGGGCTGCCGTAAGGGGAAGTTATGGCTACACCTTC.

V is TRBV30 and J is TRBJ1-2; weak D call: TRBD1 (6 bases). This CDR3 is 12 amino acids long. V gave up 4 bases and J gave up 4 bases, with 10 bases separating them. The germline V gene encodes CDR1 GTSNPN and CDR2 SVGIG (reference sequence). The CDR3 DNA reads TGTGCCTGGACCCGAGGGGGCTATGGCTACACCTTC. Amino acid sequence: CAWTRGGYGYTF.

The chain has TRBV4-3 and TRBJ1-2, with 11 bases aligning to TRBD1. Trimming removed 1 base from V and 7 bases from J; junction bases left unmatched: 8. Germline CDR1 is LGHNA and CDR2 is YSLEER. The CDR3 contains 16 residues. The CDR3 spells CASSQVTPGTGGGYTF. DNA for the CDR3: TGCGCCAGCAGCCAAGTTACCCCCGGGACAGGGGGTGGCTACACCTTC.

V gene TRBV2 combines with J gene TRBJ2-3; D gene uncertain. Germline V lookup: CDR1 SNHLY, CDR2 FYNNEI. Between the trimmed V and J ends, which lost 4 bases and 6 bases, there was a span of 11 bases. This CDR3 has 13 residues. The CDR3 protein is CASSALGVDTQYF. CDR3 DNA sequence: TGTGCCAGCAGTGCCCTAGGAGTGGATACGCAGTATTTT. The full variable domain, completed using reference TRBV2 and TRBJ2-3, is EPEVTQTPSHQVTQMGQEVILRCVPISNHLYFYWYRQILGQKVEFLVSFYNNEISEKSEIFDDQFSVERPDGSNFTLKIRSTKLEDSAMYFCASSALGVDTQYFGPGTRLTVL.

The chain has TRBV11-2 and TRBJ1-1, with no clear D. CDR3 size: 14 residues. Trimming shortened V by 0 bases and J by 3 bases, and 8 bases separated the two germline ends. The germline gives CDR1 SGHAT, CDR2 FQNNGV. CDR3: CASSLDRHYTEAFF. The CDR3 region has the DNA TGTGCCAGCAGCTTAGATAGACACTACACTGAAGCTTTCTTT.

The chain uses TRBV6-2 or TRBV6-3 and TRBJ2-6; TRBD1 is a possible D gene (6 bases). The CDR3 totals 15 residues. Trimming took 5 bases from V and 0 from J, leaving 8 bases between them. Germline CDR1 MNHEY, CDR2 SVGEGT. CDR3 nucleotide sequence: TGTGCCAGCAGTCCCAGGGGCTCTGGGGCCAACGTCCTGACTTTC. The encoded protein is CASSPRGSGANVLTF.

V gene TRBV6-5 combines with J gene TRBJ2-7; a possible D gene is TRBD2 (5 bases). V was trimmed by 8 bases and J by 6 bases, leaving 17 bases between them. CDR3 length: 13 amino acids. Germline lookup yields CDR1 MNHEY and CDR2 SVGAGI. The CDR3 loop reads CASSAYRGSEQYF. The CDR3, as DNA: TGTGCCAGCTCTGCTTATCGAGGGAGCGAGCAGTACTTC.